This T cell receptor (beta chain) originates from a study of cytotoxic CD8 clonotypes in ibrutinib-treated CLL. Study summary: The cohort had around 11 relapsed/refractory and over 14 treatment-naive patients, 17 to 18 IGHV unmutated. Overall, 25 or so responses were partial and 2 complete; following median around 70 months, roughly 14 patients stayed remitted and roughly twelve progressed.

A note on this clone: Its antigen is unidentified.

CDR1 is ENHRY and CDR2 is SYGVKD in the germline V gene. The CDR3 covers 14 residues. V gave up 0 bases and J gave up 1 base, with 4 bases separating them. Study observations and caveats: Baseline clonality was higher than in age-matched healthy donors and moved in step with circulating CD8+ T-cell counts. Rare overall, public clonotypes shrank or held steady under therapy.

Here immunoSEQ multiplex PCR was the method, and the copy in TCRdb shows in-frame clones only, minus some. This table holds some 63,000 clones, about nine tenths found once. This TCR came from a human donor with chronic lymphocytic leukemia. The V gene is TRBV10-3, the J gene TRBJ2-4, with D hard to call. Sequences were derived from PBMCs, sampled after 12 months of ibrutinib treatment. The CDR3 is CAISESGAKNIQYF. The CDR3, as DNA: TGTGCCATCAGTGAGTCAGGGGCCAAAAACATTCAGTACTTC.